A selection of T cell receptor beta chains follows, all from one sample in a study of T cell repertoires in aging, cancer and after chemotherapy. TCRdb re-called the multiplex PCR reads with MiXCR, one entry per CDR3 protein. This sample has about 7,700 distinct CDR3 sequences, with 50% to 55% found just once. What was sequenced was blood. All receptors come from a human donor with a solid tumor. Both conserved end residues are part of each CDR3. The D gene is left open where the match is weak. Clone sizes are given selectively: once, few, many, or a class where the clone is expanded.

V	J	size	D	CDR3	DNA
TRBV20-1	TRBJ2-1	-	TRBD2	CSASDSGRVSYNEQFF	TGCAGTGCGAGTGACAGCGGGAGGGTCTCCTACAATGAGCAGTTCTTC
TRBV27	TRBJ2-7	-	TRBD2	CASSLASGPYEQYF	TGTGCCAGCAGTTTAGCTAGCGGTCCCTACGAGCAGTACTTC
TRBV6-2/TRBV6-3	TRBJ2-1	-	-	CASSYSAYNEQFF	TGTGCCAGCAGTTATTCCGCCTACAATGAGCAGTTCTTC
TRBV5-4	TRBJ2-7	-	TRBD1	CASSLGLRTGGHEQYF	TGTGCCAGCAGCTTGGGGTTAAGGACAGGGGGCCACGAGCAGTACTTC
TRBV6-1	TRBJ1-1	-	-	CASRSIANTEAFF	TGTGCCAGCAGATCTATAGCGAACACTGAAGCTTTCTTT
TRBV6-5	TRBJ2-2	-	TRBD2	CASSLGGTSDTMNTGELFF	TGTGCCAGCAGCCTTGGGGGGACTAGCGATACGATGAACACCGGGGAGCTGTTTTTT
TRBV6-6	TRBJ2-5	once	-	CASSPGLPEETQYF	TGTGCCAGCAGCCCCGGACTACCCGAAGAGACCCAGTACTTC
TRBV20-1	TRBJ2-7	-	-	CSARDSLTYEQYF	TGCAGTGCTAGGGACAGCCTTACCTACGAGCAGTACTTC
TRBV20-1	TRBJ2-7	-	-	CSVKRGQPYEQYF	TGCAGTGTCAAGAGAGGGCAGCCCTACGAGCAGTACTTC
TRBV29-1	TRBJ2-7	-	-	CSVERVGGKQYF	TGCAGCGTTGAAAGGGTGGGCGGCAAGCAGTACTTC
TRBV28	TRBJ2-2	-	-	CASSLWAGAENTGELFF	TGTGCCAGCAGTTTATGGGCAGGGGCGGAGAACACCGGGGAGCTGTTTTTT
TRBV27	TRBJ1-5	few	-	CASSLGGAGQPQHF	TGTGCCAGCAGTTTAGGGGGGGCCGGGCAGCCCCAGCATTTT
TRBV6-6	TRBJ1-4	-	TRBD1	CASSYRDRAMEGEKLFF	TGTGCCAGCAGTTACAGGGACAGGGCCATGGAAGGAGAAAAACTGTTTTTT
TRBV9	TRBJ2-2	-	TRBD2	CASSFPSGTANTGELFF	TGTGCCAGCAGCTTTCCCAGCGGGACTGCGAACACCGGGGAGCTGTTTTTT
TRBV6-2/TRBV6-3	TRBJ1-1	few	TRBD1	CASSYSEGAEAFF	TGTGCCAGCAGTTACTCTGAGGGGGCCGAAGCTTTCTTT
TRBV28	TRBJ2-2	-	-	CATGAVFDTGELFF	TGTGCCACGGGAGCGGTATTTGACACCGGGGAGCTGTTTTTT
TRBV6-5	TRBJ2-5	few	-	CASSYSNRIRETQYF	TGTGCCAGCAGTTACTCGAACCGGATCAGGGAGACCCAGTACTTC
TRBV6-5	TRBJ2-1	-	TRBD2	CASAPTSGGGNEQFF	TGTGCCAGCGCGCCGACTAGCGGCGGGGGTAATGAGCAGTTCTTC
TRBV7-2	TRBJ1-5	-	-	CASTQGPNQPQHF	TGTGCCAGCACCCAGGGACCTAATCAGCCCCAGCATTTT
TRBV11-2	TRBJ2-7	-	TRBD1	CASSTGGVSYEQYF	TGTGCCAGCAGCACAGGGGGCGTTTCGTACGAGCAGTACTTC
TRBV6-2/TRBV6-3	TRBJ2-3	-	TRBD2	CASSTNLAGRVDTQYF	TGTGCCAGCAGTACAAATCTAGCGGGACGAGTAGATACGCAGTATTTT
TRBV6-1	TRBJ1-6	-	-	CASSYSISGVDSPLHF	TGTGCCAGCAGTTACTCGATCTCAGGGGTTGATTCACCCCTCCACTTT
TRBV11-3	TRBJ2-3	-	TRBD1	CASSITGGKADTQYF	TGTGCCAGCAGCATCACAGGGGGCAAAGCAGATACGCAGTATTTT
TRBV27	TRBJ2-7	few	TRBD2	CASVRREGPYEQYF	TGTGCCAGCGTACGTCGGGAGGGCCCCTACGAGCAGTACTTC
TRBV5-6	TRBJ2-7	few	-	CASSFFGDNSYEQYF	TGTGCCAGCAGCTTTTTTGGGGACAACTCCTACGAGCAGTACTTC
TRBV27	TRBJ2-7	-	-	CASRSPRNGQYF	TGTGCCAGCAGGTCGCCCAGGAACGGGCAGTACTTC
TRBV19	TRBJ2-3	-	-	CASTMAGEVDTQYF	TGTGCCAGTACCATGGCAGGGGAGGTTGATACGCAGTATTTT
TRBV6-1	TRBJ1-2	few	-	CASRGAGGALTYGYTF	TGTGCCAGCAGGGGAGCGGGAGGAGCTTTAACCTATGGCTACACCTTC
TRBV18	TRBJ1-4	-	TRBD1	CASSPNQPGQGSELFF	TGTGCCAGCTCACCAAACCAACCGGGACAGGGTAGTGAACTGTTTTTT
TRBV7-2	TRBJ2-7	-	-	CASSLDVDYEQYF	TGTGCCAGCAGCTTAGATGTCGACTACGAGCAGTACTTC
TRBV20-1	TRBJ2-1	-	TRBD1	CSAPDRDNEQFF	TGCAGTGCCCCCGACAGGGACAATGAGCAGTTCTTC
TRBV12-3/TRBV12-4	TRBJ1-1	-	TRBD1	CASSLGQGYLGNTEAFF	TGTGCCAGCAGTTTGGGACAGGGATACTTGGGGAACACTGAAGCTTTCTTT
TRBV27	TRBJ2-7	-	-	CAKKGYHGAYEQYF	TGTGCCAAGAAAGGGTACCATGGAGCCTACGAGCAGTACTTC
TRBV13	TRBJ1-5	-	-	CASSLGGDIAGPQHF	TGTGCCAGCAGCTTAGGCGGGGACATCGCGGGGCCCCAGCATTTT
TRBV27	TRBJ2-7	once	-	CASSLTGNEQYF	TGTGCCAGCAGTTTAACAGGGAACGAGCAGTACTTC
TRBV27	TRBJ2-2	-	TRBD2	CASRRTSGHTGELFF	TGTGCCAGCAGGAGGACTAGCGGCCACACCGGGGAGCTGTTTTTT
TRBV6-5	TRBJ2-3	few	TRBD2	CASSYAAGGQTQYF	TGTGCCAGCAGTTACGCTGCGGGAGGGCAAACGCAGTATTTT
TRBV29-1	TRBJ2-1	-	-	CSVDSGSSYNEQFF	TGCAGCGTTGACTCGGGAAGCTCCTACAATGAGCAGTTCTTC
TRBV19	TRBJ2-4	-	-	CASSIGAGGNIQYF	TGTGCCAGTAGTATAGGGGCAGGGGGGAACATTCAGTACTTC
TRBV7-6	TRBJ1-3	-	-	CASSIRGDTIYF	TGTGCCAGCAGCATCCGTGGGGACACCATATATTTT
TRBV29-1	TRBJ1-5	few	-	CSVGGPGQPQHF	TGCAGCGTTGGGGGGCCTGGTCAGCCCCAGCATTTT
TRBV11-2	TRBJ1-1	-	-	CASSLSRGGVNTEAFF	TGTGCCAGCAGCTTATCTCGGGGAGGGGTGAACACTGAAGCTTTCTTT
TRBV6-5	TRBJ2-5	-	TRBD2	CASSLAAGEETQYF	TGTGCCAGCAGCTTGGCCGCGGGAGAAGAGACCCAGTACTTC
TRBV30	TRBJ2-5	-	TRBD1	CAWSLDRAQETQYF	TGTGCCTGGAGCCTGGACAGGGCCCAAGAGACCCAGTACTTC
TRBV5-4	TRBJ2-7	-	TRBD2	CASSPSLAGGHYEQYF	TGTGCCAGCAGTCCGTCACTAGCGGGAGGCCACTACGAGCAGTACTTC
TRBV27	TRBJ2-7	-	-	CASSLTGSEQYF	TGTGCCAGCAGTTTAACCGGGTCCGAGCAGTACTTC
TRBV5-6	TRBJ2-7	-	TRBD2	CASSLYGRAHEQYF	TGTGCCAGCAGCTTATACGGGAGGGCCCACGAGCAGTACTTC
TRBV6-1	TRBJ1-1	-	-	CASSDPGPLNTEAFF	TGTGCCAGCAGTGACCCGGGACCGTTGAACACTGAAGCTTTCTTT
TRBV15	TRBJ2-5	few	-	CATSRDSPARETQYF	TGTGCCACCAGCAGAGACTCCCCCGCTCGGGAGACCCAGTACTTC
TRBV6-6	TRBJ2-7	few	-	CASSYSKGTPHEQYF	TGTGCCAGCAGTTACTCGAAGGGGACGCCCCACGAGCAGTACTTC
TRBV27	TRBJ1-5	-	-	CASSWGGNQPQHF	TGTGCCAGCAGTTGGGGGGGCAATCAGCCCCAGCATTTT
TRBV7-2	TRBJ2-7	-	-	CASGLYEQYF	TGTGCCAGCGGCTTATACGAGCAGTACTTC
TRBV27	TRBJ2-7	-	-	CASSLAGRGYEQYF	TGTGCCAGCAGTTTAGCGGGGAGAGGTTACGAGCAGTACTTC
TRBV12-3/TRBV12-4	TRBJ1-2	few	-	CASSLGTFYGYTF	TGTGCCAGCAGCCTCGGGACTTTCTATGGCTACACCTTC